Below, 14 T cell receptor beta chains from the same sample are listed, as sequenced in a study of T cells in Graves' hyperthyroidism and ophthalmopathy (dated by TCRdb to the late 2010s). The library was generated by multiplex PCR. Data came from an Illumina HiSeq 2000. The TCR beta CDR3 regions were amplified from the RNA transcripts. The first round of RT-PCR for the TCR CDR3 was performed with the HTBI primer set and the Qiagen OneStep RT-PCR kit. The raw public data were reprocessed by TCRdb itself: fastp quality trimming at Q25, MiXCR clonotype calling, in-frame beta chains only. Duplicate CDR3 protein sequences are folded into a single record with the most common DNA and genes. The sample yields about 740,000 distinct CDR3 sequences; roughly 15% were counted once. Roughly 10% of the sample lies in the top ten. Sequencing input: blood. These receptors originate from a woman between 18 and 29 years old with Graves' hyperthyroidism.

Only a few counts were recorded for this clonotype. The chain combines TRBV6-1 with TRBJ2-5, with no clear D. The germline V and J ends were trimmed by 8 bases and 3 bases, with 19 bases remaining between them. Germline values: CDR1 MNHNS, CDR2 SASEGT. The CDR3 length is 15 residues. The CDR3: CASGSRLMGKETQYF. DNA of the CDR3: TGTGCCAGCGGATCTCGGCTCATGGGAAAAGAGACCCAGTACTTC.

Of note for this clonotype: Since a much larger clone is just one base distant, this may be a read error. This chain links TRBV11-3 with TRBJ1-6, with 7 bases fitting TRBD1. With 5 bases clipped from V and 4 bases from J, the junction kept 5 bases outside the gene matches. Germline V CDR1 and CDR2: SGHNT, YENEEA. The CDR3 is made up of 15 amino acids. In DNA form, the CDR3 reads TGTGCCAGCAGCCGGACAGGAGGGTATAATTCACCCCTCCACTTT. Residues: CASSRTGGYNSPLHF.

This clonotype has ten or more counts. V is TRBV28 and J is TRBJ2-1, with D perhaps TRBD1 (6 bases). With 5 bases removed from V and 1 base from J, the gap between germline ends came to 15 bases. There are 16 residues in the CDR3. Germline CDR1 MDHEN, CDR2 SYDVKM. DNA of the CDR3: TGTGCCAGCAGTCCCCAAGACAGGCCTTCCTACAATGAGCAGTTCTTC. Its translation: CASSPQDRPSYNEQFF.

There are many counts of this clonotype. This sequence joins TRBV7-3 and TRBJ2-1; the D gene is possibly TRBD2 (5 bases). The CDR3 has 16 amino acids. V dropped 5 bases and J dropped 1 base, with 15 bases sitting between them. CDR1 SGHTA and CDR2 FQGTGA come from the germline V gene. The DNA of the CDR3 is TGTGCCAGCAGCCCGCGTCGAGCGGAATCCTACAATGAGCAGTTCTTC. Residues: CASSPRRAESYNEQFF.

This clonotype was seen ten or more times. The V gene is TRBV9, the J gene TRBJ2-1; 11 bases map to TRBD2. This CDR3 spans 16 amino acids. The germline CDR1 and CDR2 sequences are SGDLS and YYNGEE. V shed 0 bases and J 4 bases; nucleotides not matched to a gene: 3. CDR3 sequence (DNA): TGTGCCAGCAGCGTAGACGGGACTAGCGGTTACAATGAGCAGTTCTTC. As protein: CASSVDGTSGYNEQFF. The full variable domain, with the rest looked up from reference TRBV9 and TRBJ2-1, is DSGVTQTPKHLITATGQRVTLRCSPRSGDLSVYWYQQSLDQGLQFLIQYYNGEERAKGNILERFSAQQFPDLHSELNLSSLELGDSALYFCASSVDGTSGYNEQFFGPGTRLTVL.

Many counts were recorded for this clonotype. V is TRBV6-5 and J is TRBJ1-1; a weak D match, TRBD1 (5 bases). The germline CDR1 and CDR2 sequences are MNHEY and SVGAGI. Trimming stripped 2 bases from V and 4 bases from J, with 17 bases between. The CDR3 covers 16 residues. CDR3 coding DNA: TGTGCCAGCAGTTACGGACAAGGCCCTATGGGCACTGAAGCTTTCTTT. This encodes CASSYGQGPMGTEAFF.

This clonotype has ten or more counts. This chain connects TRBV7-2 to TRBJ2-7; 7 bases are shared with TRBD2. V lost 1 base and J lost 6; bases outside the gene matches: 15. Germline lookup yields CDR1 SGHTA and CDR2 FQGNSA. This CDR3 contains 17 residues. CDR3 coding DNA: TGTGCCAGCAGCTTAGTCTATGTGGCGGGAGAGGGGTCCGAGCAGTACTTC. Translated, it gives CASSLVYVAGEGSEQYF.

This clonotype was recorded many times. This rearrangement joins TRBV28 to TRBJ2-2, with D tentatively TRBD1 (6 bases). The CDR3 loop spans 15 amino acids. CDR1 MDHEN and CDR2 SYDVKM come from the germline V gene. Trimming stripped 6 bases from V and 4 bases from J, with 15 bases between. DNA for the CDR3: TGTGCCAGCAGAACAGGGATTCGCGTCACCGGGGAGCTGTTTTTT. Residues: CASRTGIRVTGELFF.

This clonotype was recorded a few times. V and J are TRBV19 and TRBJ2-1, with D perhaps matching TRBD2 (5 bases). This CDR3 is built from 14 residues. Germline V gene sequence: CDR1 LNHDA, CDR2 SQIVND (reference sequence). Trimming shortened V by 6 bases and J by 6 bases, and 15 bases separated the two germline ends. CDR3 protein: CASRPEGVRNEQFF. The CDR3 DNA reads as TGTGCCAGTAGGCCCGAGGGAGTCCGCAATGAGCAGTTCTTC.

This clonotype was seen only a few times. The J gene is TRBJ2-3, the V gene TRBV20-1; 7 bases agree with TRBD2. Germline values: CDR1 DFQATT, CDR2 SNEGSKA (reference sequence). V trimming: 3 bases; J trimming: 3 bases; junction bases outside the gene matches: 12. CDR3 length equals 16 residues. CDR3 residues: CSAREPWAGATDTQYF. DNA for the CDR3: TGCAGTGCTAGGGAACCTTGGGCGGGAGCGACAGATACGCAGTATTTT.

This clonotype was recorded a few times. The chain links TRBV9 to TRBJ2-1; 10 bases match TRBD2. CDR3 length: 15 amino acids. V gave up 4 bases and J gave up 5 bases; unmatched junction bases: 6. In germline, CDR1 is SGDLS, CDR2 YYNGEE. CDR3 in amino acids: CASSNHGLADNEQFF. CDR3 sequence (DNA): TGTGCCAGCAGCAACCACGGACTAGCGGACAATGAGCAGTTCTTC.

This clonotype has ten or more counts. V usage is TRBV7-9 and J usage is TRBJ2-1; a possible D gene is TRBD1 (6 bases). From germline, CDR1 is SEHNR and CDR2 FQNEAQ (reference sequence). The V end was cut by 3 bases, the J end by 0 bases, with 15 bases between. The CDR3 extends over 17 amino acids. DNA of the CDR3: TGTGCCAGCAGCTTGGGGCTACAGGGCAGCTCCTACAATGAGCAGTTCTTC. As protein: CASSLGLQGSSYNEQFF.

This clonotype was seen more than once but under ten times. CDR3 nucleotides: TGCAGCGCTGCCGGGACAGGGGCCCCAGATACGCAGTATTTT. It is translated as CSAAGTGAPDTQYF. The chain couples TRBV29-1 to TRBJ2-3; 10 bases fit TRBD1. The CDR3 length is 14 residues. Losses at the gene ends were 7 bases for V and 4 bases for J; bases not matched to a gene: 8. Germline V CDR1 and CDR2: SQVTM, ANQGSEA.

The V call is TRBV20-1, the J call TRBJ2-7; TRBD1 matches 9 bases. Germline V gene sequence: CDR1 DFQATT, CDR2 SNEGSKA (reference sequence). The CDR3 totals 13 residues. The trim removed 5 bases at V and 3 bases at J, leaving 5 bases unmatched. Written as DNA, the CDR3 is TGCAGTGCTCCTCGACAGGGGGTCTACGAGCAGTACTTC. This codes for CSAPRQGVYEQYF.